The T cell receptor (beta chain) described here comes from a study of T-cell reconstitution after alpha-beta-depleted transplantation in children. During its preparation, the TCRbeta library received unique molecular identifiers. TCRdb analysed the PCR reads with MiXCR anew, one entry per CDR3 protein. The sample records 400,000 to 450,000 distinct CDR3 sequences, approximately 41% being singletons. Ten or more counts support this clonotype. Antigen specificity is unknown. The CDR3 runs 14 residues. CDR1 and CDR2 (germline): DFQATT, SNEGSKA (reference sequence). Trimming at V came to 4 bases and at J to 5 bases, leaving 6 bases not matched to a gene. The study's findings and limits: Approximately two months post-transplant, alpha-beta T cells reportedly originated from several hundred expanded graft clones.

Sequencing used PBMCs, obtained before TCRalphabeta/CD19-depleted stem cell transplant. The V and J genes are TRBV20-1 and TRBJ2-7; 12 bases fit TRBD1. This TCR came from a girl aged 2 to 9 with aplastic anemia, due to receive a stem cell transplant. CDR3 sequence (DNA): TGCAGTGCTATCCCGGGACAGGGGGCCAACGAGCAGTACTTC. Its protein product is CSAIPGQGANEQYF.